Listed below are T cell receptor beta chains from one sample, sequenced in a study of OX40 agonist ivuxolimab in advanced cancers. Using immunoSEQ multiplex PCR, the repertoire was profiled, and TCRdb retains in-frame clones only, with some absent. The repertoire includes fewer than 95,000 clones, more than 75% of them detected once, and about 0.89% sits in the top ten. The sample consisted of CD4+ or CD8+ T cells sorted from blood, taken in a trial of the OX40 agonist ivuxolimab. The receptor source for this set is an adult with an advanced solid tumor such as melanoma, head and neck, liver or kidney cancer. CDR3s include the opening cysteine and the closing phenylalanine or tryptophan. The D gene is left open where the match is weak. Only some rows state a clone size, as once, few, many or a class for expanded clones.

abundance: NA
v_gene: TRBV5-4
j_gene: TRBJ2-7
d_gene: NA
CDR3nt: TGTGCCAGCAGCTCCGGGGCAGTCTACGAGCAGTACTTC
CDR3aa: CASSSGAVYEQYF

abundance: NA
v_gene: TRBV7-8
j_gene: TRBJ2-1
d_gene: TRBD2
CDR3nt: TGTGCCAGCAGCTCCTACCGGACTAGCGGGATATACAATGAGCAGTTCTTC
CDR3aa: CASSSYRTSGIYNEQFF

abundance: NA
v_gene: TRBV27
j_gene: TRBJ2-7
d_gene: TRBD2
CDR3nt: TGTGCCAGCAGTTTATTCCCTCCTCGCGGGAGGACTGGCTACGAGCAGTACTTC
CDR3aa: CASSLFPPRGRTGYEQYF

abundance: NA
v_gene: TRBV18
j_gene: TRBJ2-3
d_gene: NA
CDR3nt: TGTGCCAGCTCACCAAGGCGGGAAACAGATACGCAGTATTTT
CDR3aa: CASSPRRETDTQYF

abundance: once
v_gene: TRBV10-3
j_gene: TRBJ1-3
d_gene: NA
CDR3nt: TGTGCCACGTCGGCGGCAGGCTTCTCTGGAAACACCATATATTTT
CDR3aa: CATSAAGFSGNTIYF

abundance: NA
v_gene: TRBV9
j_gene: TRBJ1-2
d_gene: NA
CDR3nt: TGTGCCAGCAGCGAGGGGGGGTTTGACTATGGCTACACCTTC
CDR3aa: CASSEGGFDYGYTF

abundance: NA
v_gene: TRBV7-2
j_gene: TRBJ2-1
d_gene: NA
CDR3nt: TGTGCCAGCAGCTTGGCCCAGGGGGGCTACAATGAGCAGTTCTTC
CDR3aa: CASSLAQGGYNEQFF

abundance: once
v_gene: TRBV7-9
j_gene: TRBJ2-3
d_gene: NA
CDR3nt: TGTGCCAGCAGCCCTGTCCCCTCCACAGATACGCAGTATTTT
CDR3aa: CASSPVPSTDTQYF

abundance: NA
v_gene: TRBV28
j_gene: TRBJ2-3
d_gene: TRBD2
CDR3nt: TGTGCCAGCAGTTTAAAAGCGGGAGTGGAAGGAAGTACGCAGTATTTT
CDR3aa: CASSLKAGVEGSTQYF

abundance: few
v_gene: TRBV5-4
j_gene: TRBJ2-5
d_gene: NA
CDR3nt: TGTGCCAGCAGCTCGGCGGGGAGACGGACCCTAGAGACCCAGTACTTC
CDR3aa: CASSSAGRRTLETQYF

abundance: NA
v_gene: TRBV6-4
j_gene: TRBJ2-4
d_gene: NA
CDR3nt: TGTGCCAGCAGTGACGAACACGGGGGCATTCAGTACTTC
CDR3aa: CASSDEHGGIQYF

abundance: NA
v_gene: TRBV18
j_gene: TRBJ2-5
d_gene: NA
CDR3nt: TGTGCCAGCTCACCACGGGCCATACAACAAGAGACCCAGTACTTC
CDR3aa: CASSPRAIQQETQYF

abundance: once
v_gene: TRBV11-2
j_gene: TRBJ2-1
d_gene: NA
CDR3nt: TGTGCCAGCAGCTTTTACGGGCGGGGCAATGAGCAGTTCTTC
CDR3aa: CASSFYGRGNEQFF

abundance: NA
v_gene: TRBV6-5
j_gene: TRBJ2-1
d_gene: TRBD1
CDR3nt: TGTGCCAGCAGAAGACAGGGCTCCTACAATGAGCAGTTCTTC
CDR3aa: CASRRQGSYNEQFF

abundance: once
v_gene: TRBV2
j_gene: TRBJ2-5
d_gene: NA
CDR3nt: TGTGCCAGCAGTGGGGACACGTACCAAGAGACCCAGTACTTC
CDR3aa: CASSGDTYQETQYF

abundance: once
v_gene: TRBV6-1
j_gene: TRBJ1-4
d_gene: TRBD1
CDR3nt: TGTGCCAGCAGTGAAATCGCTCAGGGGGGAAAACTGTTTTTT
CDR3aa: CASSEIAQGGKLFF

abundance: NA
v_gene: TRBV5-4
j_gene: TRBJ2-7
d_gene: TRBD1
CDR3nt: TGTGCCAGCAGTCTGGGGGGACAGGGCGGCTACGAGCAGTACTTC
CDR3aa: CASSLGGQGGYEQYF

abundance: NA
v_gene: TRBV29-1
j_gene: TRBJ1-2
d_gene: TRBD1
CDR3nt: TGCAGCGGGGGACAGGGAGATGGCTACACCTTC
CDR3aa: CSGGQGDGYTF

abundance: NA
v_gene: TRBV10-3
j_gene: TRBJ1-3
d_gene: NA
CDR3nt: TGTGCCATCAGTGATATAGGACCCTCTGGAAACACCATATATTTT
CDR3aa: CAISDIGPSGNTIYF

abundance: NA
v_gene: TRBV7-6
j_gene: TRBJ1-5
d_gene: NA
CDR3nt: TGTGCCAGCAGCTCGGGGGCGGCGGAGCCCCAGCATTTT
CDR3aa: CASSSGAAEPQHF

abundance: NA
v_gene: TRBV5-1
j_gene: TRBJ2-1
d_gene: TRBD1
CDR3nt: TGCGCCAGCAGCTTGGGTGTCGGGACAGGGGTCAATGAGCAGTTCTTC
CDR3aa: CASSLGVGTGVNEQFF